Listed below are T cell receptor beta chains from one sample, sequenced in a study of regulatory T cells in long-lasting Graves disease. TCRdb re-analysed the multiplex PCR reads in MiXCR, keeping a single row per CDR3 protein. The sample holds some 250,000 distinct CDR3 sequences, roughly a fifth seen once. Sequencing used peripheral blood mononuclear cells (PBMCs), obtained at new diagnosis, from a patient treated with antithyroid drugs. The receptor source for this set is a female donor with Graves disease. Each CDR3 is given with its conserved first and last residue. The order of the fields is J gene, clone size, V gene, D gene, CDR3 protein, CDR3 DNA. D genes are given only for firm matches. Only part of the rows carry a size: once, few, many, or a class if the clone is expanded.

TRBJ1-5,many,TRBV18,TRBD1,CASSPDRGAQPQHF,TGTGCCAGCTCACCCGACAGGGGGGCTCAGCCCCAGCATTTT
TRBJ1-6,few,TRBV12-3/TRBV12-4,-,CASTNSGSPLHF,TGTGCCAGCACCAATTCGGGTTCACCCCTCCACTTT
TRBJ1-2,many,TRBV12-3/TRBV12-4,TRBD1,CASRGQGGYGYTF,TGTGCCAGCAGGGGACAGGGAGGATATGGCTACACCTTC
TRBJ1-5,many,TRBV12-3/TRBV12-4,-,CASNPGRGGQPQHF,TGTGCCAGCAACCCGGGCAGGGGAGGACAGCCCCAGCATTTT
TRBJ2-5,many,TRBV2,TRBD1,CASSEWTDRGRETQYF,TGTGCCAGCAGTGAATGGACCGACAGGGGGCGAGAGACCCAGTACTTC
TRBJ2-5,-,TRBV4-1,-,CASSQGMWGGRETQYF,TGCGCCAGCAGCCAGGGTATGTGGGGGGGCCGCGAGACCCAGTACTTC
TRBJ2-5,many,TRBV7-2,TRBD1,CASSSRDRGVETQYF,TGTGCCAGCAGCTCCCGGGACAGGGGCGTTGAGACCCAGTACTTC
TRBJ1-1,many,TRBV6-5,-,CASSYVGQAVYEAFF,TGTGCCAGCAGTTACGTGGGCCAGGCTGTTTATGAAGCTTTCTTT
TRBJ1-1,-,TRBV3-1,-,CASSQGRTQNTEAFF,TGTGCCAGCAGCCAAGGTAGGACACAGAACACTGAAGCTTTCTTT
TRBJ2-2,many,TRBV7-9,-,CASSARDFTGELFF,TGTGCCAGCAGCGCCAGGGACTTCACCGGGGAGCTGTTTTTT
TRBJ1-3,many,TRBV14,-,CASSQERRFSGNTIYF,TGTGCCAGCAGCCAAGAACGCAGGTTCTCTGGAAACACCATATATTTT
TRBJ1-3,many,TRBV5-1,TRBD1,CASSPGTGESGNTIYF,TGCGCCAGCAGTCCCGGGACAGGGGAATCTGGAAACACCATATATTTT
TRBJ2-7,many,TRBV2,-,CASRYSVEQYF,TGTGCCAGCAGGTATAGTGTGGAGCAGTACTTC
TRBJ2-5,many,TRBV18,-,CASSRAETQYF,TGTGCCAGCTCACGAGCGGAGACCCAGTACTTC
TRBJ1-1,-,TRBV28,-,CASNPGEGSAFF,TGTGCCAGCAACCCAGGAGAGGGATCGGCTTTCTTT
TRBJ1-2,few,TRBV12-5,-,CASGADNYGYTF,TGTGCTAGTGGGGCAGATAACTATGGCTACACCTTC
TRBJ1-6,many,TRBV3-1,-,CASSQVPRDSPLHF,TGTGCCAGCAGTCAAGTTCCCAGGGATTCACCCCTCCACTTT
TRBJ2-1,-,TRBV10-3,-,CAISGRDGGEQFF,TGTGCCATCAGTGGCAGGGACGGAGGTGAGCAGTTCTTC
TRBJ1-3,many,TRBV7-8,-,CASSLGLGGNTIYF,TGTGCCAGCAGCTTAGGGTTGGGGGGAAACACCATATATTTT
TRBJ1-2,many,TRBV28,TRBD1,CASSSAGTGYGYTF,TGTGCCAGCAGCTCTGCCGGGACAGGCTATGGCTACACCTTC
TRBJ1-5,few,TRBV24-1,TRBD1,CATSDPTGDSNQPQHF,TGTGCCACCAGTGATCCGACAGGGGATAGCAATCAGCCCCAGCATTTT
TRBJ1-1,-,TRBV7-9,-,CASSLLHGGATEAFF,TGTGCCAGCAGCTTATTACACGGAGGTGCCACTGAAGCTTTCTTT
TRBJ1-4,-,TRBV12-3/TRBV12-4,-,CASSRGQYEKLFF,TGTGCCAGCAGCCGCGGACAGTATGAAAAACTGTTTTTT
TRBJ1-3,-,TRBV29-1,-,CSVGDPGNTIYF,TGCAGCGTTGGGGATCCTGGAAACACCATATATTTT
TRBJ2-6,many,TRBV12-3/TRBV12-4,-,CASSVGANVLTF,TGTGCCAGCAGTGTTGGGGCCAACGTCCTGACTTTC
TRBJ2-6,-,TRBV18,TRBD1,CASSIGQVESGANVLTF,TGTGCCAGCTCAATCGGACAGGTTGAGTCTGGGGCCAACGTCCTGACTTTC
TRBJ1-1,many,TRBV12-3/TRBV12-4,-,CASTTRSANLLNTEAFF,TGTGCCAGCACCACTCGCTCCGCGAATCTTTTGAACACTGAAGCTTTCTTT
TRBJ1-1,many,TRBV3-1,-,CASSQERWTEAFF,TGTGCCAGCAGCCAAGAACGGTGGACTGAAGCTTTCTTT
TRBJ1-1,many,TRBV18,-,CASSPRASGSTEAFF,TGTGCCAGCTCACCAAGGGCCTCAGGAAGCACTGAAGCTTTCTTT
TRBJ2-7,many,TRBV7-2,-,CASSSYRRDEQYF,TGTGCCAGCAGCTCCTACCGCAGGGACGAGCAGTACTTC
TRBJ1-2,few,TRBV10-3,TRBD1,CASSQDRLDYGYTF,TGTGCCAGCAGCCAGGACAGGTTGGACTATGGCTACACCTTC
TRBJ2-5,many,TRBV20-1,-,CSVSSQETQYF,TGCAGTGTTTCCTCCCAAGAGACCCAGTACTTC
TRBJ1-5,many,TRBV7-2,-,CASSLDWGQPQHF,TGTGCCAGCAGCTTAGATTGGGGTCAGCCCCAGCATTTT
TRBJ2-7,many,TRBV18,-,CASSPETGVAYEQYF,TGTGCCAGCTCACCAGAGACAGGAGTAGCTTACGAGCAGTACTTC
TRBJ2-1,many,TRBV2,-,CASSENWASSHEQFF,TGTGCCAGCAGTGAAAATTGGGCTAGTTCACATGAGCAGTTCTTC
TRBJ2-6,few,TRBV19,-,CASKGRHSGANVLTF,TGTGCCAGTAAAGGGCGACACTCTGGGGCCAACGTCCTGACTTTC
TRBJ2-1,many,TRBV5-1,-,CASSLGEAYNEQFF,TGCGCCAGCAGCTTGGGAGAAGCCTACAATGAGCAGTTCTTC
TRBJ1-2,-,TRBV6-2/TRBV6-3,-,CASRIQSWSNYGYTF,TGTGCCAGCAGGATACAGAGCTGGAGTAACTATGGCTACACCTTC
TRBJ2-1,many,TRBV4-2,TRBD2,CASSQDRGLVAPNEQFF,TGTGCCAGCAGCCAAGATAGGGGACTAGTGGCCCCCAATGAGCAGTTCTTC
TRBJ2-6,many,TRBV24-1,-,CATSDLSGDGANVLTF,TGTGCCACCAGTGATTTATCTGGGGACGGGGCCAACGTCCTGACTTTC
TRBJ2-7,many,TRBV28,-,CASSPARTPYYSQQYF,TGTGCCAGCAGTCCCGCACGTACTCCGTACTACTCTCAGCAGTACTTC
TRBJ1-4,-,TRBV6-1,-,CASTPAVGNEKLFF,TGTGCCAGCACCCCGGCAGTGGGTAATGAAAAACTGTTTTTT
TRBJ2-3,many,TRBV2,TRBD2,CASSEGGLAGGLTQYF,TGTGCCAGCAGTGAAGGCGGGCTAGCGGGGGGGCTTACGCAGTATTTT